The 12 T cell receptor beta chains in this list originate from one sample, sequenced in a study of blood T cell repertoires in COVID-19 (TCRdb year 2020). Preparation of the library involved the immunoSEQ multiplex PCR assay. In TCRdb, the immuneACCESS table is reduced to in-frame sequences with V and J assigned. These tables do not hold every clone; where another copy was compared, an unresolved V gene accounts for under half, and the others remain unexplained. The sample table holds a few hundred thousand clones, of which around nine tenths were seen once. The ten largest clones capture roughly a tenth of the sample. Sequencing was done on a sample of PBMCs or T cells enriched from blood (not recorded which). The receptors shown here come from a woman younger than 45 who had recovered from COVID-19.

CDR3 sequence: CAISESQVSETQYF. In DNA, the CDR3 is TGTGCCATCAGTGAGTCTCAGGTTTCAGAGACCCAGTACTTC. The chain combines TRBV10-3 with TRBJ2-5; D unclear. Germline V gene sequence: CDR1 ENHRY, CDR2 SYGVKD. The CDR3 runs to 14 residues. V lost 0 bases, J lost 4 bases, and 9 bases lay in between.

The sample holds one count of this clone. V and J are TRBV30 and TRBJ1-6, with TRBD1 as a possible D gene (5 bases). Germline CDR1 is GTSNPN and CDR2 is SVGIG (reference sequence). The ends were cut back, 5 bases at V and 3 bases at J, with 11 bases in the middle. This CDR3 region has 14 residues. CDR3 bases: TGTGCCTGGGCAGGGAAGGTCTATAATTCACCCCTCCACTTT. It encodes CAWAGKVYNSPLHF.

This clone showed up just once. V usage is TRBV9 and J usage is TRBJ2-1, with D possibly matching TRBD2 (6 bases). The CDR3 contains 15 residues. Germline CDR1 reads SGDLS; CDR2 reads YYNGEE. V gave up 1 base and J gave up 0 bases, with 8 bases separating them. The CDR3 nucleotides read TGTGCCAGCAGCGTATTAGCGGCCTCCTACAATGAGCAGTTCTTC. The encoded protein is CASSVLAASYNEQFF.

The chain carries TRBV4-2 and TRBJ2-3; 8 positions agree with TRBD2. CDR1 is LGHNA, CDR2 YNFKEQ, per germline. With 0 bases clipped from V and 1 base from J, the junction kept 6 bases outside the gene matches. The CDR3 contains 17 residues. In DNA, the CDR3 is TGTGCCAGCAGCCAAGAATTTCTACTAGCGGGCACAGATACGCAGTATTTT. It yields the protein CASSQEFLLAGTDTQYF.

This sequence joins TRBV19 and TRBJ1-3; perhaps TRBD1 as D (5 bases). This CDR3 contains 16 residues. The germline gives CDR1 LNHDA, CDR2 SQIVND (reference sequence). V lost 6 bases and J lost 1, with 16 bases in between. The CDR3 reads CASRMEGIGSGNTIYF. CDR3 DNA: TGTGCCAGTAGAATGGAGGGGATCGGTTCTGGAAACACCATATATTTT.

The chain couples TRBV11-3 to TRBJ2-7; TRBD2 aligns across 11 bases. V dropped 5 bases and J dropped 2; count of bases not matched to a gene: 5. The CDR3 loop spans 15 amino acids. Germline V gene lookup returns CDR1 SGHNT and CDR2 YENEEA. CDR3 sequence reads: CASSRGLADAYEQYF. CDR3 DNA sequence: TGTGCCAGCAGCAGGGGACTAGCGGACGCCTACGAGCAGTACTTC.

DNA for the CDR3: TGTGCCACCAGCAGAGTGGGCTGGGGACATGAGTTAGCTGAAGCTTTCTTT. This sequence encodes CATSRVGWGHELAEAFF. The chain uses TRBV15 and TRBJ1-1; a possible D gene is TRBD1 (6 bases). The CDR3 contains 17 residues. The V end was cut by 1 base, the J end by 6 bases, with 21 bases between. Germline assignment: CDR1 LNHNV and CDR2 YYDKDF (reference sequence).

CDR3 nucleotide sequence: TGTGCCAGCAGAGTAATAGCGGGTCAACAAGAGCAGTACTTC. It specifies CASRVIAGQQEQYF. The chain couples TRBV27 to TRBJ2-7; 7 bases map to TRBD2. V was clipped by 6 bases and J by 7 bases; unmatched bases: 12. CDR1 and CDR2 from the germline V gene are MNHEY and SMNVEV (reference sequence). The CDR3 runs to 14 residues.

The gene calls are TRBV19 and TRBJ1-5; 8 nucleotides line up with TRBD1. The CDR3 covers 17 residues. V trimming: 9 bases; J trimming: 0 bases; junction bases outside the gene matches: 13. The germline CDR1 and CDR2 sequences are LNHDA and SQIVND (reference sequence). The CDR3 region has the DNA TGTGCCAGCGACAGGGGCGGCGGGGCCTATAGCAATCAGCCCCAGCATTTT. It codes for CASDRGGGAYSNQPQHF.

The J gene is TRBJ1-1, the V gene TRBV5-6; TRBD1 matches 9 bases. In germline, CDR1 is SGHDT, CDR2 YYEEEE. V shed 0 bases and J 2 bases; nucleotides not matched to a gene: 8. CDR3 length: 17 amino acids. The DNA for the CDR3 is TGTGCCAGCAGCTTGGTGACAGGGGGATTGGAAAACACTGAAGCTTTCTTT. It encodes CASSLVTGGLENTEAFF.

The rearrangement links TRBV7-9 to TRBJ1-6; D not resolved. Trimming removed 2 bases at V and 9 bases at J, with 8 bases between. The CDR3 is 13 amino acids. CDR1 and CDR2 (germline): SEHNR, FQNEAQ (reference sequence). The CDR3 is CASSLIEASPLHF. The CDR3 DNA is TGTGCCAGCAGCTTAATTGAGGCTTCACCCCTCCACTTT.

The chain uses TRBV19 and TRBJ1-1; 8 nucleotides line up with TRBD1. CDR3 length equals 15 residues. The J segment lost 1 base and the V segment lost 7 bases, leaving 8 bases of the junction unmatched. CDR1 is LNHDA and CDR2 is SQIVND in the germline V gene (reference sequence). CDR3 DNA sequence: TGTGCCAGTAATGCTTTTGACAGGGGGAACACTGAAGCTTTCTTT. Residues: CASNAFDRGNTEAFF.